What follows is one TCR beta chain and its context. V shed 3 bases and J 3 bases; nucleotides not matched to a gene: 13. Germline V gene sequence: CDR1 KGHSH, CDR2 LQKENI. This CDR3 contains 19 residues. The data were obtained in a study of blood T cell repertoires in COVID-19. Study details: Samples taken during acute and convalescent COVID-19 were collected in the United States, Italy and Spain.

This table comes from immunoSEQ multiplex PCR, and its TCRdb copy is limited to in-frame clones, with some not included. The table includes some 150,000 clones, about 83% detected once. The chain recombines TRBV18 with TRBJ2-6; 8 nucleotides match TRBD1. Sequencing was performed on peripheral blood. The source is a man aged 35 to 55 who had recovered from COVID-19. The CDR3 region has the DNA TGTGCCAGCTCACCGATGACAGGGGTCGAAAAATTTGGGGCCAACGTCCTGACTTTC. Its translation is CASSPMTGVEKFGANVLTF. Together with reference TRBV18 and TRBJ2-6, the CDR3 gives the full variable domain: NAGVMQNPRHLVRRRGQEARLRCSPMKGHSHVYWYRQLPEEGLKFMVYLQKENIIDESGMPKERFSAEFPKEGPSILRIQQVVRGDSAAYFCASSPMTGVEKFGANVLTFGAGSRLTVL.